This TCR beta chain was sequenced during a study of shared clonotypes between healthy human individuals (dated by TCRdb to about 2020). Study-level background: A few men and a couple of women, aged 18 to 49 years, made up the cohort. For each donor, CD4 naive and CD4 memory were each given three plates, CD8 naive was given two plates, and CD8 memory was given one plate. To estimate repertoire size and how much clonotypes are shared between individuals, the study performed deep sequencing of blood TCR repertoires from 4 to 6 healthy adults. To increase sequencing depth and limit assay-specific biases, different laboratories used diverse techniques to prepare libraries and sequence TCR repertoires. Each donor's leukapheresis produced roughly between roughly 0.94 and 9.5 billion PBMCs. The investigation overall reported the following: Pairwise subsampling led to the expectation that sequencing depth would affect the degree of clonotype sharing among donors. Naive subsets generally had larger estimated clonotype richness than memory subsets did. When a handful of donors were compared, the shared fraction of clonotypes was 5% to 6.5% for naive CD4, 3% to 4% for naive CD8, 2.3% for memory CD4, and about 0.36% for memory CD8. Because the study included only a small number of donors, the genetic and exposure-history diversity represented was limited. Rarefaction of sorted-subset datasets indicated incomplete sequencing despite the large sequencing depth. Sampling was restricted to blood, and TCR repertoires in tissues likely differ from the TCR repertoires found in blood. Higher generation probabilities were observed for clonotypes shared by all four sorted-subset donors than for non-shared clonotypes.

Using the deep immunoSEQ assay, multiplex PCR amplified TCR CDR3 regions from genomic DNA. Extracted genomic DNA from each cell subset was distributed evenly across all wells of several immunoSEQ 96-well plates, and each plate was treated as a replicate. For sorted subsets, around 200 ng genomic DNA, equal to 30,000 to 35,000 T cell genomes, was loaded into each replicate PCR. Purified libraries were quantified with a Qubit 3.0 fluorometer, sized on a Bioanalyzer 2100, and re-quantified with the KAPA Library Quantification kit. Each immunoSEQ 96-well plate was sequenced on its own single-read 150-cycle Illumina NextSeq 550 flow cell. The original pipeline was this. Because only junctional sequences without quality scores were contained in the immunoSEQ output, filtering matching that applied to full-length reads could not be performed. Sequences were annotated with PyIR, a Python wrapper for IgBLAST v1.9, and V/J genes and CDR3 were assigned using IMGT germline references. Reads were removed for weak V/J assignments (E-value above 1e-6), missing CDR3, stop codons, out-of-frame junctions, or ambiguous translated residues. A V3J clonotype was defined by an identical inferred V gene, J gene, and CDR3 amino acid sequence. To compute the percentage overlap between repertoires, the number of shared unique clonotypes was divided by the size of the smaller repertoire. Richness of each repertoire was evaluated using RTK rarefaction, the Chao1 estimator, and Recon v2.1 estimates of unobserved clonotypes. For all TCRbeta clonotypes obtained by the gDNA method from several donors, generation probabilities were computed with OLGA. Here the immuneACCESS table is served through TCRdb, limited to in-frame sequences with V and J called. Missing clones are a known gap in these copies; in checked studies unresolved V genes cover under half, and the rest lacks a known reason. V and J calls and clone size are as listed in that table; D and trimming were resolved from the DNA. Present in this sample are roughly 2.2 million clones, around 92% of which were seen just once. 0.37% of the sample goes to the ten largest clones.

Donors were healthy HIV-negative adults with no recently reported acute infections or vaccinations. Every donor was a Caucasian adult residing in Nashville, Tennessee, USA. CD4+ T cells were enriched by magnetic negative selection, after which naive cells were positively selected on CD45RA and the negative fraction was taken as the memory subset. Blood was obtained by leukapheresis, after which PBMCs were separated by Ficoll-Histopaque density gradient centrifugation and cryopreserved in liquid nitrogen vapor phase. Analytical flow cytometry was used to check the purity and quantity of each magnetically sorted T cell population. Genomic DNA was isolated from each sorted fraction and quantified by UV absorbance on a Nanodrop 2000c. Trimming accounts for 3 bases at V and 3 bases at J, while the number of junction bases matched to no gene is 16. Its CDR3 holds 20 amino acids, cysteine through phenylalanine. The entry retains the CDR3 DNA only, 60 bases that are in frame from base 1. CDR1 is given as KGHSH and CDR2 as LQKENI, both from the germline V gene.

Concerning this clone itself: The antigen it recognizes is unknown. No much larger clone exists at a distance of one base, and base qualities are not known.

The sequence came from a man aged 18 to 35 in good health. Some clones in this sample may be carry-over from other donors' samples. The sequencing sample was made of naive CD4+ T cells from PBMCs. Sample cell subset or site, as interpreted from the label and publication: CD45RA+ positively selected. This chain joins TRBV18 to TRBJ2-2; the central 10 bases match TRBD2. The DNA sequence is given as TGTGCCAGCTCACCCACCGTCCAGGAGGCTAGCGGGAGAGACACCGGGGAGCTGTTTTTT. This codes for CASSPTVQEASGRDTGELFF. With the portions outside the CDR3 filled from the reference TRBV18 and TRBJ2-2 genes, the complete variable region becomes NAGVMQNPRHLVRRRGQEARLRCSPMKGHSHVYWYRQLPEEGLKFMVYLQKENIIDESGMPKERFSAEFPKEGPSILRIQQVVRGDSAAYFCASSPTVQEASGRDTGELFFGEGSRLTVL.